A single sample gave rise to the 26 T cell receptor beta chains below, sequenced in a study of T cells after yellow fever vaccination (dated by TCRdb to between 2017 and 2020). The treatment or condition label on this specimen signifies: live attenuated yellow fever vaccine strain. The library was generated by 5' RACE. Sequencing was carried out with an Illumina NovaSeq 6000. TCRdb applied fastp at Q25 and MiXCR to the public reads, then kept only in-frame beta chains. All rows with the same CDR3 protein become a single entry with the most common DNA and genes. The sample table lists a few hundred thousand distinct CDR3 sequences, around 4% of them with a count of one. 20% to 30% of the sample goes to the ten largest clones. The sample in question was PBMCs, obtained on the day of the yellow fever booster vaccination. These receptor sequences come from a young man who received the YFV17D yellow fever vaccine.

The chain employs TRBV25-1 and TRBJ1-2, with a possible D match to TRBD1 (6 bases). This CDR3 has 14 amino acids. The germline CDR1 and CDR2 sequences are MGHDK and SYGVNS. Trimming pared 5 bases from V and 3 bases from J, leaving 13 bases between. The CDR3 sequence is CASSLQDSYYGYTF. In DNA, the CDR3 is TGTGCCAGCAGTCTCCAGGACAGCTACTATGGCTACACCTTC.

This clonotype came up a few times. The DNA of the CDR3 is TGTGCCAGCAGCGTAGAGCAGGATAATGAAAAACTGTTTTTT. It translates to CASSVEQDNEKLFF. V usage is TRBV9 and J usage is TRBJ1-4; the D is unclear. The V end lost 0 bases, the J end lost 4 bases, and 7 bases lay between the germline ends. The CDR3 totals 14 residues. Per the germline V gene, CDR1 is SGDLS and CDR2 is YYNGEE.

V usage is TRBV15 and J usage is TRBJ1-2; D ambiguous. Germline CDR1 reads LNHNV; CDR2 reads YYDKDF (reference sequence). This CDR3 spans 17 amino acids. The V and J ends lost 0 bases and 0 bases respectively, with 14 bases between them. CDR3 amino acids: CATSRDSGGEANYGYTF. The CDR3 coding sequence is TGTGCCACCAGCAGAGATAGTGGCGGGGAAGCTAACTATGGCTACACCTTC.

This clonotype occurred a few times. The chain recombines TRBV5-6 with TRBJ2-7; D ambiguous. V lost 3 bases, J lost 0 bases, and 19 bases lay in between. Germline V lookup: CDR1 SGHDT, CDR2 YYEEEE. This CDR3 comprises 17 residues. CDR3 sequence reads: CASSSGVTDRISYEQYF. CDR3 DNA sequence: TGTGCCAGCAGCTCCGGTGTCACGGATAGAATCTCCTACGAGCAGTACTTC.

The table lists this clonotype with many counts. The rearrangement joins TRBV5-1 to TRBJ2-2; TRBD1 aligns across 8 bases. The CDR3 consists of 16 residues. The germline CDR1 and CDR2 sequences are SGHRS and YFSETQ. Germline trimming cut 0 bases from V and 4 bases from J; bases unmatched to any gene: 5. CDR3 region: CASSLDRGLTTGELFF. The CDR3 nucleotides read TGCGCCAGCAGCTTGGACAGGGGGTTAACCACCGGGGAGCTGTTTTTT.

There are many counts of this clonotype. This chain joins TRBV25-1 and TRBJ2-2, with 9 bases lining up with TRBD1. In germline, CDR1 is MGHDK, CDR2 SYGVNS. Germline trimming cut 6 bases from V and 3 bases from J; bases unmatched to any gene: 5. The CDR3 runs to 15 residues. This CDR3 reads CASSDRTGDTGELFF. DNA of the CDR3: TGTGCCAGCAGCGATAGGACAGGGGACACCGGGGAGCTGTTTTTT.

This clonotype came up many times. V usage is TRBV7-6 and J usage is TRBJ1-1; no clear D gene. The CDR3 is 13 amino acids. Per germline, CDR1 SGHVS and CDR2 FNYEAQ. V gave up 5 bases and J gave up 2 bases, with 9 bases separating them. CDR3 residues: CASSTSPNTEAFF. CDR3 in DNA: TGTGCCAGCAGCACTAGCCCTAACACTGAAGCTTTCTTT.

This clonotype was observed many times. This chain connects TRBV6-1 to TRBJ2-3, with 11 bases identical to TRBD2. Trimming cost V 4 bases and J 5 bases; bases outside gene matches: 11. CDR1 and CDR2 (germline): MNHNS, SASEGT. The CDR3 is made up of 17 amino acids. Written as DNA, the CDR3 is TGTGCCAGCAGTGGCCGTTTGACTAGCGGGGAATTAGATACGCAGTATTTT. It yields the protein CASSGRLTSGELDTQYF.

V and J are TRBV20-1 and TRBJ1-1; D uncertain. The length of the CDR3 is 13 residues. From germline, CDR1 is DFQATT and CDR2 SNEGSKA (reference sequence). V lost 3 bases, J lost 2 bases, and 10 bases lay in between. The CDR3 nucleotides are TGCAGTGCTAGGACACTCTCTAACACTGAAGCTTTCTTT. Translated: CSARTLSNTEAFF.

The CDR3: CAISGQENSPLHF. CDR3 nucleotide sequence: TGTGCCATCAGTGGACAGGAGAATTCACCCCTCCACTTT. The chain recombines TRBV10-3 with TRBJ1-6; a possible D gene is TRBD1 (6 bases). Germline assignment: CDR1 ENHRY and CDR2 SYGVKD. V was shortened by 4 bases and J by 7 bases, with 8 bases between the two germline ends. This CDR3 is 13 amino acids long.

This chain uses TRBV10-3 with TRBJ1-6, with D unclear. Germline V gene data show CDR1 as ENHRY and CDR2 as SYGVKD. The CDR3 runs 15 residues. V dropped 2 bases and J dropped 0 bases, with 5 bases sitting between them. The CDR3 sequence is CAISEGSSYNSPLHF. The CDR3 bases are TGTGCCATCAGTGAGGGGAGCTCCTATAATTCACCCCTCCACTTT.

This clonotype was seen at least ten times. The V gene is TRBV7-2, the J gene TRBJ2-3; TRBD2 is a possible D gene (5 bases). The CDR3 is 14 amino acids. Germline CDR1 reads SGHTA; CDR2 reads FQGNSA. Trimming removed 1 base at V and 2 bases at J, with 7 bases between. This CDR3 is CASSLERITDTQYF. DNA for the CDR3: TGTGCCAGCAGCTTAGAGCGGATCACAGATACGCAGTATTTT.

In its sample, this clonotype was seen many times. The chain joins TRBV7-9 to TRBJ2-7; D is unresolved. Germline CDR1 SEHNR, CDR2 FQNEAQ (reference sequence). The V end lost 5 bases, the J end lost 3 bases, and 11 bases lay between the germline ends. This CDR3 region has 13 residues. The CDR3 DNA follows: TGTGCCAGCAGCCCCCGACAAAGCTACGAGCAGTACGTC. Translating gives CASSPRQSYEQYV.

The sample holds many counts of this clonotype. The J gene is TRBJ2-3, the V gene TRBV14; TRBD2 aligns across 8 bases. V was pared by 4 bases and J by 2 bases, with 11 bases of the junction left unmatched. The CDR3 is made up of 17 amino acids. Germline V gene sequence: CDR1 SGHDN, CDR2 FVKESK. This CDR3 reads CASSPDQGSGDTDTQYF. The CDR3 coding sequence is TGTGCCAGCAGCCCCGATCAAGGTAGCGGGGACACAGATACGCAGTATTTT.

This clonotype appeared many times. The chain joins TRBV5-4 to TRBJ2-1; 7 bases map to TRBD1. Germline lookup yields CDR1 SGHNT and CDR2 YYREEE (reference sequence). V gave up 2 bases and J gave up 2 bases; unmatched junction bases: 7. The CDR3 contains 16 residues. The CDR3 DNA reads as TGTGCCAGCAGCTTAAGACAGGGCAGCACCTACAATGAGCAGTTCTTC. It translates to CASSLRQGSTYNEQFF.

This clonotype came up many times. The V call is TRBV30, the J call TRBJ2-7; a possible D gene is TRBD2 (6 bases). With 3 bases removed from V and 2 bases from J, the gap between germline ends came to 17 bases. Germline V gene lookup returns CDR1 GTSNPN and CDR2 SVGIG (reference sequence). The CDR3 consists of 15 residues. CDR3 bases: TGTGCCTGGAGCTGGGGTCCGGGAGCGGCCTACGAGCAGTACTTC. As protein: CAWSWGPGAAYEQYF.

This clonotype has only a few counts. V usage is TRBV7-3 and J usage is TRBJ2-3, with D perhaps TRBD1 (5 bases). CDR1 SGHTA and CDR2 FQGTGA come from the germline V gene. V dropped 1 base and J dropped 0 bases, with 11 bases sitting between them. The CDR3 is made up of 16 amino acids. The CDR3 DNA follows: TGTGCCAGCAGCTTAAAGCGACAGTTTAGCACAGATACGCAGTATTTT. Its translation: CASSLKRQFSTDTQYF.

Concerning this clonotype itself: This may be a read error: a much more frequent sequence differs by one nucleotide. The CDR3 does not close with the conserved phenylalanine or tryptophan, likely indicating a read error. V gene TRBV5-6 combines with J gene TRBJ2-5; either TRBD1 or TRBD2 may fit D (5 bases each). The length of the CDR3 is 15 residues. The germline gives CDR1 SGHDT, CDR2 YYEEEE. V gave up 4 bases and J gave up 1 base, with 14 bases separating them. The CDR3 DNA is TGTGCCAGCAGCACAATGGGACCCGGCCAAGAGACCCAGTACTCC. This codes for CASSTMGPGQETQYS.

There are a few counts of this clonotype. The V gene is TRBV7-9, the J gene TRBJ1-2, with D tentatively TRBD1 (5 bases). This CDR3 contains 15 residues. The V gene's germline CDR1 is SEHNR and CDR2 FQNEAQ (reference sequence). The ends were cut back, 4 bases at V and 4 bases at J, with 16 bases in the middle. The DNA for the CDR3 is TGTGCCAGCAGCTCCCCTGCGGCAGGGCTCTATGGCTACACCTTC. It specifies CASSSPAAGLYGYTF.

Ten or more counts support this clonotype. The genes are TRBV7-2 and TRBJ1-5, with TRBD1 as a possible D gene (5 bases). Per the germline V gene, CDR1 is SGHTA and CDR2 is FQGNSA. The CDR3 spans 16 residues. The ends were cut back, 5 bases at V and 2 bases at J, with 16 bases in the middle. In DNA, the CDR3 is TGTGCCAGCAGCACTGGGTGGGGACGGGGCAATCAGCCCCAGCATTTT. It translates to CASSTGWGRGNQPQHF.

This clonotype was counted at least ten times. V gene TRBV6-2 or TRBV6-3 combines with J gene TRBJ1-5, with 8 bases that match TRBD1. The trim removed 6 bases at V and 0 bases at J, leaving 4 bases unmatched. There are 15 residues in the CDR3. The germline CDR1 and CDR2 sequences are MNHEY and SVGEGT. The CDR3 sequence: CASSLTGASNQPQHF. The DNA of the CDR3 is TGTGCCAGCAGCCTGACAGGGGCTAGCAATCAGCCCCAGCATTTT.

This clonotype was seen ten or more times. The V gene is TRBV6-2 or TRBV6-3, the J gene TRBJ2-5; no firm D call. This CDR3 comprises 15 residues. The germline V and J ends were trimmed by 3 bases and 4 bases, with 15 bases remaining between them. Germline V gene sequence: CDR1 MNHEY, CDR2 SVGEGT. As DNA, the CDR3 is TGTGCCAGCAGTTATATGGAAAGTGCATTAGAGACCCAGTACTTC. This encodes CASSYMESALETQYF.

This clonotype was counted many times. The J gene is TRBJ2-7, the V gene TRBV5-4; D unclear. Germline V gene data show CDR1 as SGHNT and CDR2 as YYREEE (reference sequence). Trimming took off 5 bases at V and 0 bases at J, with 21 bases between the two ends. The CDR3 spans 17 residues. The CDR3 here is CASSSGLGALSSYEQYF. CDR3 DNA sequence: TGTGCCAGCAGTTCCGGCCTTGGCGCCCTTAGCTCCTACGAGCAGTACTTC. Based on the CDR3 plus reference TRBV5-4 and TRBJ2-7, the full variable domain is ETGVTQSPTHLIKTRGQQVTLRCSSQSGHNTVSWYQQALGQGPQFIFQYYREEENGRGNFPPRFSGLQFPNYSSELNVNALELDDSALYLCASSSGLGALSSYEQYFGPGTRLTVT.

This clonotype was detected only a few times. The genes are TRBV12-3 or TRBV12-4 and TRBJ2-7, with unresolved D. The length of the CDR3 is 13 residues. V was shortened by 3 bases and J by 6 bases, with 12 bases between the two germline ends. CDR3: CASSFELFLEQYV. As DNA, the CDR3 is TGTGCCAGCAGTTTTGAGTTGTTCCTCGAGCAGTACGTC.

The sample holds many counts of this clonotype. The chain employs TRBV4-1 and TRBJ1-5; 9 bases are a match to TRBD1. J was trimmed by 6 bases and V by 1 base; bases with no gene match: 13. The CDR3 loop spans 18 amino acids. Per germline, CDR1 MGHRA and CDR2 YSYEKL. The CDR3 nucleotides are TGCGCCAGCAGCCAAGGAGGGGGACAGGGATCGAATTTTCAGCCCCAGCATTTT. Residues: CASSQGGGQGSNFQPQHF.

This clonotype showed up many times. The gene calls are TRBV7-9 and TRBJ2-3, with D perhaps matching TRBD1 (5 bases). V was pared by 5 bases and J by 2 bases, with 17 bases between. CDR3 size: 16 residues. Germline assignment: CDR1 SEHNR and CDR2 FQNEAQ (reference sequence). Written as DNA, the CDR3 is TGTGCCAGCAGCGACGACAGTCCATGGGACACAGATACGCAGTATTTT. Translating gives CASSDDSPWDTDTQYF.